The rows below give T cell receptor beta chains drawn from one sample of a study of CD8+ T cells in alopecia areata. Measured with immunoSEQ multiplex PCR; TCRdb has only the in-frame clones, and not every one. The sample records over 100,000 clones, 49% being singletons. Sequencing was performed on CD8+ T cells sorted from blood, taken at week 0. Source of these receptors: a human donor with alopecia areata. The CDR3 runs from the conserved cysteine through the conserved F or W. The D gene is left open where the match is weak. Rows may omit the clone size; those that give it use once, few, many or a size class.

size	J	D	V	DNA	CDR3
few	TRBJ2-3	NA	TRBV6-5	TGTGCCAGCAGTTACGTCGGTCTCCACGATACGCAGTATTTT	CASSYVGLHDTQYF
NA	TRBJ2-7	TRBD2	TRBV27	TGTGCCAGCAGTTTCGGGGGGTCCCGCTCCTACGAGCAGTACTTC	CASSFGGSRSYEQYF
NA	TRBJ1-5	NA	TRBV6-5	TGTGCCAGCAGTTACTCGGCCCTCCGGGGTCAGCCCCAGCATTTT	CASSYSALRGQPQHF
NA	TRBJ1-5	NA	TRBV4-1	TGCGCCAGCAGCCAAAGGGCAGCTGGCAATCAGCCCCAGCATTTT	CASSQRAAGNQPQHF
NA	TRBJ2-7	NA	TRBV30	TGTGCCTGGAGTAGCCCGCGGGCCGCCAACGAGCAGTACTTC	CAWSSPRAANEQYF
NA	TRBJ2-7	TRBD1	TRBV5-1	TGCGCCAGCAGCCCAGGGACAGTACTAACCTACGAGCAGTACTTC	CASSPGTVLTYEQYF
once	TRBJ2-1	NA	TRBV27	TGTGCCATCGTTAGCTCCTACAATGAGCAGTTCTTC	CAIVSSYNEQFF
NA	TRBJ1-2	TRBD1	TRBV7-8	TGTGCCAGCAGCCATCTCTCAGGGGGATTGGTCTATGGCTACACCTTC	CASSHLSGGLVYGYTF
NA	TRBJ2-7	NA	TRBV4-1	TGCGCCAGCAGCCAACGAGGTGCCGAGCAGTACTTC	CASSQRGAEQYF
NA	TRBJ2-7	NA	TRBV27	TGTGCCAGCAGTTTATCGCGGTTATACGAGCAGTACTTC	CASSLSRLYEQYF
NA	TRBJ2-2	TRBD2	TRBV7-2	TGTGCCAGCAGCCCTCCGGGACTAGCGGGGGCCATAAACACCGGGGAGCTGTTTTTT	CASSPPGLAGAINTGELFF
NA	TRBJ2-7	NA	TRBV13	TGTGCCAGCAGCTTAGAGGGCAGGGCGTACGAGCAGTACTTC	CASSLEGRAYEQYF
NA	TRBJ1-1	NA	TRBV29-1	TGCAGCGTTGAGGGAGCCGAGGAGGGTTACACTGAAGCTTTCTTT	CSVEGAEEGYTEAFF
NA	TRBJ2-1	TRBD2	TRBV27	TGTGCCAGCAGAGTTAGACGAGCGGGGGCCTACAATGAGCAGTTCTTC	CASRVRRAGAYNEQFF
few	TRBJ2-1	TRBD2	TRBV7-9	TGTGCCAGCAGCTTAGTAGCGGGGGGGAACGATGAGCAGTTCTTC	CASSLVAGGNDEQFF
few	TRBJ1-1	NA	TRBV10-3	TGTGCCATCAGTGACAACCTTAGTACTGAAGCTTTCTTT	CAISDNLSTEAFF
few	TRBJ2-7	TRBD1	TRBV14	TGTGCCAGCAGCCACCGACAGGGTTACGAGCAGTACTTC	CASSHRQGYEQYF
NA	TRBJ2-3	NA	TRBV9	TGTGCCAGCGGCACAGATACGCAGTATTTT	CASGTDTQYF
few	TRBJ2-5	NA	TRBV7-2	TGTGCCAGCAGCTTAAGCCCTCCGGGGACACCTCAAGAGACCCAGTACTTC	CASSLSPPGTPQETQYF
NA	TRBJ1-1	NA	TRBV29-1	TGCAGCGGCGACACATTGAACACTGAAGCTTTCTTT	CSGDTLNTEAFF
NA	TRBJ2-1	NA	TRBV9	TGTGCCAGCAGCGTAGAGGGCAGTTGGGGTGAGCAGTTCTTC	CASSVEGSWGEQFF
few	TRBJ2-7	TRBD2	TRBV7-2	TGTGCCAGCAGCCGACACGGGGGGATAAACTACGAGCAGTACTTC	CASSRHGGINYEQYF
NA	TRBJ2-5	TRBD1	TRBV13	TGTGCCAGCAGCTCCCTGGACAGGGTGGAGACCCAGTACTTC	CASSSLDRVETQYF
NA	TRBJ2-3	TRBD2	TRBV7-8	TGTGCCAGCAGTCGACCTAGCGGGGTGGACGATACGCAGTATTTT	CASSRPSGVDDTQYF
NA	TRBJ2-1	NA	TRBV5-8	TGTGCCAGCAGCGTGTGGGACTCAAGCTACAATGAGCAGTTCTTC	CASSVWDSSYNEQFF
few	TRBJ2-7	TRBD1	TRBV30	TGTGCCAGCAGCTTTGGGACAGGCTACGAGCAGTACTTC	CASSFGTGYEQYF
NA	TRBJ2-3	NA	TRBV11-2	TGTGCCAGCAGTTTCCTCGCGGGGATGCGGGCAGATACGCAGTATTTT	CASSFLAGMRADTQYF
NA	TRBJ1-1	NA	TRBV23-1	TGCGCCAGCAGTCAATACCTACTTGAAGCTTTCTTT	CASSQYLLEAFF
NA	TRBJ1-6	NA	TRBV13	TGTGCCAGCAGCCCGGGACCACAGAATTCACCCCTCCACTTT	CASSPGPQNSPLHF
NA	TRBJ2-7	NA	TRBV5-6	TGTGCCAGCAGCTTTCGGGGGGCTCTCGAGCAGTACTTC	CASSFRGALEQYF
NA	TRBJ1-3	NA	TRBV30	TGTGCCTGGAGTGTATTGGGGACAGGAAACACCATATATTTT	CAWSVLGTGNTIYF
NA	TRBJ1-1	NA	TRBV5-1	TGCGCCAGCAGCTTGAGCGCCTTAGTGAACACTGAAGCTTTCTTT	CASSLSALVNTEAFF
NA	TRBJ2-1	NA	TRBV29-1	TGCAGCGTTGAAGTGTTAGGGCCAAGCGGTCCGTTCTTC	CSVEVLGPSGPFF
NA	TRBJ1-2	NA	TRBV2	TGTGCCAGCAGTGAAGCGGGGCGAGGGGAGGATGGCTACACCTTC	CASSEAGRGEDGYTF
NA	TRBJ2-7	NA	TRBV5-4	TGTGCCAGCAATCTGAAGGGGCAGGGAGCCTACGAGCAGTACTTC	CASNLKGQGAYEQYF
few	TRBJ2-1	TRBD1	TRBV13	TGTGCCAGCAGCTTAGGCGGGACAGGGTCCAATGAGCAGTTCTTC	CASSLGGTGSNEQFF
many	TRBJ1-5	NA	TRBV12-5	TGTGCTAGTGCCTCACCCGAGGCAGGGGATCAGCCCCAGCATTTT	CASASPEAGDQPQHF
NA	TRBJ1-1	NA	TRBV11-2	TGTGCCAGCAGCTTAGAGGTCCTCCCGAACACTGAAGCTTTCTTT	CASSLEVLPNTEAFF
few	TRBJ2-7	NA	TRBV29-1	TGCAGCGTTGAAGATCCCGGCTACGAGCAGTACTTC	CSVEDPGYEQYF
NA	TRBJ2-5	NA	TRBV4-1	TGCGCCAGCAGCCAAAGAGGGGGCCAAGAGACCCAGTACTTC	CASSQRGGQETQYF
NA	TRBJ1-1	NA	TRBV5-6	TGTGCCAGCAGCCCGACAGAGAACACTGAAGCTTTCTTT	CASSPTENTEAFF
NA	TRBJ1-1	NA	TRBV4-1	TGCGCCTCCGGGACAATGAACACTGAAGCTTTCTTT	CASGTMNTEAFF
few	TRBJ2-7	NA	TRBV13	TGTGCCAGCAGCTTAGGGACAGTAGGCTACGAGCAGTACTTC	CASSLGTVGYEQYF